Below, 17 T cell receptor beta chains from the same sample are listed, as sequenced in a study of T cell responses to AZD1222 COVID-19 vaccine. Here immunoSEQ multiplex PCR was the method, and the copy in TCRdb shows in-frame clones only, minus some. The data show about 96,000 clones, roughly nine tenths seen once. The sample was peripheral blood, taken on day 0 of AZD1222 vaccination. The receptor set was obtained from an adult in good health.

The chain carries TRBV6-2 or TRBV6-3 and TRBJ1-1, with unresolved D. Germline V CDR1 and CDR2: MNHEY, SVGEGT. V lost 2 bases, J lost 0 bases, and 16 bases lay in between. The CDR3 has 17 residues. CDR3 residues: CASSYGPKTAMNTEAFF. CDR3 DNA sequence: TGTGCCAGCAGTTACGGCCCGAAAACGGCGATGAACACTGAAGCTTTCTTT.

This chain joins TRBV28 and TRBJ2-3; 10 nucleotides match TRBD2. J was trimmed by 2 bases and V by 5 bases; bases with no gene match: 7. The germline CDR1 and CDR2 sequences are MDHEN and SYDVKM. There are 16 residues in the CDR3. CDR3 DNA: TGTGCCAGCAGTACAAGCGGGAGGGCCATCACAGATACGCAGTATTTT. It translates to CASSTSGRAITDTQYF.

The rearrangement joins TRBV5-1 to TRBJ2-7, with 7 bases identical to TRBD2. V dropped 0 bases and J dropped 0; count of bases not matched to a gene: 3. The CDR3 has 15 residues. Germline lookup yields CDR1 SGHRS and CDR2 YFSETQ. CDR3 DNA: TGCGCCAGCAGCTTGGGGGGACTACCCTCCTACGAGCAGTACTTC. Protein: CASSLGGLPSYEQYF.

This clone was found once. This CDR3 is CATSRDPGETGYSYGYTF. CDR3 nucleotide sequence: TGTGCCACCAGCAGAGATCCGGGAGAAACAGGGTATAGCTATGGCTACACCTTC. This rearrangement joins TRBV15 to TRBJ1-2; weak D call: TRBD1 (6 bases). The ends were cut back, 0 bases at V and 4 bases at J, with 21 bases in the middle. Per the germline V gene, CDR1 is LNHNV and CDR2 is YYDKDF (reference sequence). CDR3 length: 18 residues.

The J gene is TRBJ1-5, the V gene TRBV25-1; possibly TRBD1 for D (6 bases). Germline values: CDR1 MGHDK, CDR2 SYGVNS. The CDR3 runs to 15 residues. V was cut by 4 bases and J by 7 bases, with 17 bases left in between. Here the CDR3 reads CASSGDGGQNQPQHF. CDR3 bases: TGTGCCAGCAGTGGGGATGGGGGGCAGAACCAGCCCCAGCATTTT.

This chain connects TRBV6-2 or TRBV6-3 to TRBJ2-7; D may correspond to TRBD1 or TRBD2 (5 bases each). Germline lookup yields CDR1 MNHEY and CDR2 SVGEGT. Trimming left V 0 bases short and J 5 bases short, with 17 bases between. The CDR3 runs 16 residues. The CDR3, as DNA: TGTGCCAGCAGTTACTCAACGGACGTTGTGGGGGACGAGCAGTACTTC. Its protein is CASSYSTDVVGDEQYF.

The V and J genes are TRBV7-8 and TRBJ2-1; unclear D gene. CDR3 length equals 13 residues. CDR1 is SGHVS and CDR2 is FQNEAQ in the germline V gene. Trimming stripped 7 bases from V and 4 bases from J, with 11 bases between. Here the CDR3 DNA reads TGTGCCAGCACCATACTGGCTTACAATGAGCAGTTCTTC. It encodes CASTILAYNEQFF.

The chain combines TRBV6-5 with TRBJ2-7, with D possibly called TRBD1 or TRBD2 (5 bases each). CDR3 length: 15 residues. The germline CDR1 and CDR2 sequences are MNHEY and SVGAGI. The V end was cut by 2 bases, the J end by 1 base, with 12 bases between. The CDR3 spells CASSYDGTGSYEQYF. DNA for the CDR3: TGTGCCAGCAGTTACGACGGGACGGGTTCCTACGAGCAGTACTTC.

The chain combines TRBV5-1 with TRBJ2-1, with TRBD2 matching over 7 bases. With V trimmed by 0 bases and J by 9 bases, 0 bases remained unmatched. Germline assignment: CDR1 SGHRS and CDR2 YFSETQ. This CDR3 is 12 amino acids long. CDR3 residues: CASSLGGSEQFF. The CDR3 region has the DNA TGCGCCAGCAGCTTGGGCGGGAGTGAGCAGTTCTTC.

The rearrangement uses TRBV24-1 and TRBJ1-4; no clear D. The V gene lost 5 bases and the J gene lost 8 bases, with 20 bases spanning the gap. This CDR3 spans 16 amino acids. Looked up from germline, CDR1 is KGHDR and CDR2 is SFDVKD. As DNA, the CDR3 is TGTGCCACCAGTGCCCAGACCGGCGGAATTACAGAAAAACTGTTTTTT. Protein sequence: CATSAQTGGITEKLFF.

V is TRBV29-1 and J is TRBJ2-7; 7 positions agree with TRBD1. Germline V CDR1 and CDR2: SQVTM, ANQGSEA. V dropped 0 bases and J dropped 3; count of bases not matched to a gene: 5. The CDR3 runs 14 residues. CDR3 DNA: TGCAGCGTTGAAGATAACGCAGGGGGCTACGAGCAGTACTTC. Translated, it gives CSVEDNAGGYEQYF.

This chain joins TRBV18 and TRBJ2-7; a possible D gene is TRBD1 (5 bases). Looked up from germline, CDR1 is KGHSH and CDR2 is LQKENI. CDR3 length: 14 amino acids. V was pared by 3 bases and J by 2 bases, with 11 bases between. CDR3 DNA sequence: TGTGCCAGCTCACCCAGGGCAGGGCCCTACGAGCAGTACTTC. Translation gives CASSPRAGPYEQYF.

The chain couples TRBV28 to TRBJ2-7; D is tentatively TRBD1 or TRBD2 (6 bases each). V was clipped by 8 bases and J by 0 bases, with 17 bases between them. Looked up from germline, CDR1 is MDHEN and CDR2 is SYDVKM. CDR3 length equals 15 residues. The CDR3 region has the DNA TGTGCCAGCCAGAGGGGGGAGCTGTTCTCCTACGAGCAGTACTTC. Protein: CASQRGELFSYEQYF.

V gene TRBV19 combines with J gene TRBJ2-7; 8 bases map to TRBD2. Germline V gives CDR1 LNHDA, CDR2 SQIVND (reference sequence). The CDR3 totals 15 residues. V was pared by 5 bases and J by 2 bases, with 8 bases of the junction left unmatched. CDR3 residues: CASSVELAGPYEQYF. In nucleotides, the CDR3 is TGTGCCAGTAGTGTGGAATTAGCGGGGCCCTACGAGCAGTACTTC.

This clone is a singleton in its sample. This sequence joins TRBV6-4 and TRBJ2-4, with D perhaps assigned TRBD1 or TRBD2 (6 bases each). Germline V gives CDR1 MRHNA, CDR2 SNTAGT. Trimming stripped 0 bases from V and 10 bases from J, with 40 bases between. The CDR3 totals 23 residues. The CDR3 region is CASSDSSPLGGTQPKTFVVIQYF. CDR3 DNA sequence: TGTGCCAGCAGTGACTCCTCTCCCTTAGGCGGGACACAACCAAAAACATTCGTCGTAATTCAGTACTTC.

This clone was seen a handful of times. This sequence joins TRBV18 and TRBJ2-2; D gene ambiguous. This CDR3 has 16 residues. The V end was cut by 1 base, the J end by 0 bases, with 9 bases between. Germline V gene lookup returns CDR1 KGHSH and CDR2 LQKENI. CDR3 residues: CASSPRVDANTGELFF. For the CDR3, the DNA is TGTGCCAGCTCACCACGTGTGGACGCGAACACCGGGGAGCTGTTTTTT. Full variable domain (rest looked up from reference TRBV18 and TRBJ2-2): NAGVMQNPRHLVRRRGQEARLRCSPMKGHSHVYWYRQLPEEGLKFMVYLQKENIIDESGMPKERFSAEFPKEGPSILRIQQVVRGDSAAYFCASSPRVDANTGELFFGEGSRLTVL.

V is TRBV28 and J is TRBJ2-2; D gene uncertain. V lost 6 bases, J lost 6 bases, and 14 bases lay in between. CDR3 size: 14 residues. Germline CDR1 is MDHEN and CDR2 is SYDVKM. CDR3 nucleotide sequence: TGTGCCAGCAGCCCGACTGGGTTTGCCGGGGAGCTGTTTTTT. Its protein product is CASSPTGFAGELFF.